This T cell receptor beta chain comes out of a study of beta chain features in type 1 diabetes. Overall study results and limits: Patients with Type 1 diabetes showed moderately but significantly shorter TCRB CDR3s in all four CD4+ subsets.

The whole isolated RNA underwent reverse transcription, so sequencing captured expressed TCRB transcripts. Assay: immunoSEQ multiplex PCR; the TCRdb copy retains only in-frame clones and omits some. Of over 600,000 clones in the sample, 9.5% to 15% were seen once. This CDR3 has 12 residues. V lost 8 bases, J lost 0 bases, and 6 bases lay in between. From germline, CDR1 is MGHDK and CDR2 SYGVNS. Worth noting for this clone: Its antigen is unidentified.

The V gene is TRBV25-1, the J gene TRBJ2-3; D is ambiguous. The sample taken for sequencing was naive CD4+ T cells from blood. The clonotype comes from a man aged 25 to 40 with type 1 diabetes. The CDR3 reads CASRVSTDTQYF. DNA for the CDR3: TGTGCCAGCCGAGTTAGCACAGATACGCAGTATTTT.